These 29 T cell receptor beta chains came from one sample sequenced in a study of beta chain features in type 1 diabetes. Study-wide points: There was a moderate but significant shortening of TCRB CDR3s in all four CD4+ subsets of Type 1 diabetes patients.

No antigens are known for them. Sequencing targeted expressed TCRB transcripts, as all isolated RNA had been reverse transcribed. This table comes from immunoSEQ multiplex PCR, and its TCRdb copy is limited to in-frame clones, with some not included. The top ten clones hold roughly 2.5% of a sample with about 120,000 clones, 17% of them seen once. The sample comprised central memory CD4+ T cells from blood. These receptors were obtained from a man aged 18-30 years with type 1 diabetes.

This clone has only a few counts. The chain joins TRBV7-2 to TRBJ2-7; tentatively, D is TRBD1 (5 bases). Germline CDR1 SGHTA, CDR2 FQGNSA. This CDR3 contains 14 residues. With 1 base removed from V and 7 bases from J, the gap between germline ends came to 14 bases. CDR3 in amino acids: CASSLVTGEAEQYF. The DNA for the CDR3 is TGTGCCAGCAGCTTAGTAACAGGTGAAGCTGAGCAGTACTTC.

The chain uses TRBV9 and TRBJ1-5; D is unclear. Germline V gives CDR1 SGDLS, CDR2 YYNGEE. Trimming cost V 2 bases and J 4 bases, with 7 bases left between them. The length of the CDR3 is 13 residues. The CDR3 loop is CASSVSQNQPQHF. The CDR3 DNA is TGTGCCAGCAGCGTTAGCCAGAATCAGCCCCAGCATTTT.

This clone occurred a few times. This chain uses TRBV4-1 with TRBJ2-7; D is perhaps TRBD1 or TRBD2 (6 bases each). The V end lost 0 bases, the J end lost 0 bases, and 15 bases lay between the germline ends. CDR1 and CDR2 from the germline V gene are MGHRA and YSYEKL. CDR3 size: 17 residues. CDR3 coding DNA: TGCGCCAGCAGCCAAGATGTCGTCGGGGGACACTCCTACGAGCAGTACTTC. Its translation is CASSQDVVGGHSYEQYF.

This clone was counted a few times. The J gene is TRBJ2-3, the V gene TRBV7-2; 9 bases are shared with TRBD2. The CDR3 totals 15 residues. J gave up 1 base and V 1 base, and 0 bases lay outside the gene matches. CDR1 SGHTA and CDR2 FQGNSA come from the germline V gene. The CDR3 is CASSLGLAGTDTQYF. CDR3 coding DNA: TGTGCCAGCAGCTTAGGACTAGCGGGCACAGATACGCAGTATTTT.

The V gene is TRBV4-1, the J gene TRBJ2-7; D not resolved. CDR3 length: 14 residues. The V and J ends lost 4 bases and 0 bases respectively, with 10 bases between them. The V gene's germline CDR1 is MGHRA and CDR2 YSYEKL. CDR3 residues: CASSLPESSYEQYF. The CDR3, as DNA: TGCGCCAGCAGCCTCCCCGAGAGCTCCTACGAGCAGTACTTC.

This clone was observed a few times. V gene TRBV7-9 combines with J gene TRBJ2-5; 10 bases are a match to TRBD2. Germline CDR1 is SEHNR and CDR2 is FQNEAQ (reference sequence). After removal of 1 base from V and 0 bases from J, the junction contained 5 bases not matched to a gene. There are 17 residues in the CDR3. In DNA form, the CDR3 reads TGTGCCAGCAGCTTAGGCGGGACTAGCGTGTACCAAGAGACCCAGTACTTC. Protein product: CASSLGGTSVYQETQYF.

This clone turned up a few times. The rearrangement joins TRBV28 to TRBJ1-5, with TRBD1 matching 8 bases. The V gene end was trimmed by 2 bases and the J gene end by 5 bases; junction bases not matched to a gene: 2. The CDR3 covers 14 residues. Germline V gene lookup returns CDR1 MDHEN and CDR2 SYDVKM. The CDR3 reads CASSLGTGYQPQHF. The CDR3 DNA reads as TGTGCCAGCAGTTTAGGGACAGGTTATCAGCCCCAGCATTTT.

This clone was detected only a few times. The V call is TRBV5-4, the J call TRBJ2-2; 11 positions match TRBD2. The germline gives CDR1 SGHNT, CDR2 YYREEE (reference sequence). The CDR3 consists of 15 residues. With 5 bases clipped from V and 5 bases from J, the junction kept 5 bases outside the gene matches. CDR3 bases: TGTGCCAGCAGATCCGGGACTAGCGGAACCGGGGAGCTGTTTTTT. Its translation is CASRSGTSGTGELFF.

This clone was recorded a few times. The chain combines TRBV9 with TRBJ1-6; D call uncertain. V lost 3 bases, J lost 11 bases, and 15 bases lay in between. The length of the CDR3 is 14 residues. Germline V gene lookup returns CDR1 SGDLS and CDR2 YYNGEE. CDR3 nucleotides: TGTGCCAGCAGCGCGTCCCTCGACGGGGCACCCCTCCACTTT. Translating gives CASSASLDGAPLHF. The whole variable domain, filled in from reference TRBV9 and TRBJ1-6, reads DSGVTQTPKHLITATGQRVTLRCSPRSGDLSVYWYQQSLDQGLQFLIQYYNGEERAKGNILERFSAQQFPDLHSELNLSSLELGDSALYFCASSASLDGAPLHFGNGTRLTVT.

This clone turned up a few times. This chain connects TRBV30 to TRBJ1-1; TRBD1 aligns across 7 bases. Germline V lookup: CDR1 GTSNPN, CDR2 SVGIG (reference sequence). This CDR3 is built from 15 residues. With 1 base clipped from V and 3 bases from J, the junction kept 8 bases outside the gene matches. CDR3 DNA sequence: TGTGCCTGGAGTGCCGGGACAGTTTCGTACACTGAAGCTTTCTTT. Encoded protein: CAWSAGTVSYTEAFF.

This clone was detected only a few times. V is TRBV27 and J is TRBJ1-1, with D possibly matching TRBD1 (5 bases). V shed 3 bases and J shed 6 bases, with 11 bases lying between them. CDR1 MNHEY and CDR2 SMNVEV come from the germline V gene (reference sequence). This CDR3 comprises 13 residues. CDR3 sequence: CASSLQGSPEAFF. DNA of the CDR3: TGTGCCAGCAGTTTGCAGGGAAGTCCTGAAGCTTTCTTT.

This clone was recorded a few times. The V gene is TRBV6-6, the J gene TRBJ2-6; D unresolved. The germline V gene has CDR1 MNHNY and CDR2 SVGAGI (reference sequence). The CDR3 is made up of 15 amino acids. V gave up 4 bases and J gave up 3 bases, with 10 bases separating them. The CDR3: CASSLSGGGANVLTF. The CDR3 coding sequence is TGTGCCAGCAGTTTATCAGGTGGTGGGGCCAACGTCCTGACTTTC.

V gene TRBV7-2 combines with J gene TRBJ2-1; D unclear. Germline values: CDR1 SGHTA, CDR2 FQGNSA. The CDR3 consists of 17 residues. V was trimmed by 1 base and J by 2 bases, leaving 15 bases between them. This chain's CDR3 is CASSLVSPATPYNEQFF. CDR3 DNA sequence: TGTGCCAGCAGCTTAGTATCTCCAGCGACCCCCTACAATGAGCAGTTCTTC.

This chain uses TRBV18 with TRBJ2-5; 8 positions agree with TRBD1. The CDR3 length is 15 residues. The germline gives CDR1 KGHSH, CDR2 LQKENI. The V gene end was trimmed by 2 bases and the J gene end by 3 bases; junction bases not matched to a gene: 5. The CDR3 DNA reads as TGTGCCAGCTCACCAAGTGAGACAGGGGAAGAGACCCAGTACTTC. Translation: CASSPSETGEETQYF.

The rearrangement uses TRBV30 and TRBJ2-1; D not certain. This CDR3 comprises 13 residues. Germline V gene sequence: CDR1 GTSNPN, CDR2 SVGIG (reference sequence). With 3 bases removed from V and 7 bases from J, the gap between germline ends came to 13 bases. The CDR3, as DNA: TGTGCCTGGAGGAGGCACGCTGGGAATGAGCAGTTCTTC. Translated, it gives CAWRRHAGNEQFF.

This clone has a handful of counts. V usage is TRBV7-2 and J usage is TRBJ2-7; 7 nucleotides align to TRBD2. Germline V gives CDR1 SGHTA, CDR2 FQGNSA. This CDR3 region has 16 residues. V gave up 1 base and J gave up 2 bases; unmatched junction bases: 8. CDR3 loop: CASSLVGGSTTYEQYF. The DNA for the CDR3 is TGTGCCAGCAGCTTAGTGGGCGGGAGCACCACCTACGAGCAGTACTTC.

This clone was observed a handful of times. CDR3 in amino acids: CASSFAGDSPLHF. The CDR3 region has the DNA TGTGCCAGCAGTTTTGCTGGGGATTCACCCCTCCACTTT. V gene TRBV6-1 combines with J gene TRBJ1-6, with unresolved D. Trimming stripped 5 bases from V and 8 bases from J, with 10 bases between. There are 13 residues in the CDR3. The V gene's germline CDR1 is MNHNS and CDR2 SASEGT.

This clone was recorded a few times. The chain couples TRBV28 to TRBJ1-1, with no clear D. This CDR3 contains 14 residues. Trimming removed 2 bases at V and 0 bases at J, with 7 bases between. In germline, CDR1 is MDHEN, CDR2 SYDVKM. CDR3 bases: TGTGCCAGCAGTTTAGCGCCGATGAACACTGAAGCTTTCTTT. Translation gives CASSLAPMNTEAFF. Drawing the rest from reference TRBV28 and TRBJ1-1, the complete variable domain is DVKVTQSSRYLVKRTGEKVFLECVQDMDHENMFWYRQDPGLGLRLIYFSYDVKMKEKGDIPEGYSVSREKKERFSLILESASTNQTSMYLCASSLAPMNTEAFFGQGTRLTVV.

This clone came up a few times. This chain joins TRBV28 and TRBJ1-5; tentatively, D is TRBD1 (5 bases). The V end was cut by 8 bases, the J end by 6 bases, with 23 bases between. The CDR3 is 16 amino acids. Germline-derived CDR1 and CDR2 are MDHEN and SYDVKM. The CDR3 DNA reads TGTGCCAGCGGAACCGGGACGGTAGGATGGAGTCAGCCCCAGCATTTT. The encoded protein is CASGTGTVGWSQPQHF.

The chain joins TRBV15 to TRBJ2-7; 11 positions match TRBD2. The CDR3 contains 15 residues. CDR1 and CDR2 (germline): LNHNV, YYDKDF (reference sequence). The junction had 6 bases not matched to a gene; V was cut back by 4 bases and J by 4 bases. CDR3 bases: TGTGCCACCAGCACCCGACTAGCGGGAAGGTACGAGCAGTACTTC. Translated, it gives CATSTRLAGRYEQYF.

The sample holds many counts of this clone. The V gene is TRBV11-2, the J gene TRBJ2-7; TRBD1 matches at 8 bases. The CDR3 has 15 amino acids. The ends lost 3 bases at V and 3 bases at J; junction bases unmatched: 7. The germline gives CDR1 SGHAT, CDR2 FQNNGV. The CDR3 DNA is TGTGCCAGCAGCTTTGACGGACAGGGCCACTACGAGCAGTACTTC. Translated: CASSFDGQGHYEQYF.

The CDR3 coding sequence is TGCGCCAGCAGCTTGGACCTACTCGGGGGAAACACTGAAGCTTTCTTT. Translation: CASSLDLLGGNTEAFF. The chain has TRBV5-1 and TRBJ1-1, with a tentative D call TRBD1 (5 bases). The V end lost 0 bases, the J end lost 2 bases, and 14 bases lay between the germline ends. The CDR3 is 16 residues long. Germline V lookup: CDR1 SGHRS, CDR2 YFSETQ.

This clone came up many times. CDR3 amino acids: CASSFSMNTEAFF. The CDR3 nucleotides are TGTGCCAGCAGCTTCTCCATGAACACTGAAGCTTTCTTT. V and J are TRBV14 and TRBJ1-1, with D unclear. V was shortened by 5 bases and J by 0 bases, with 7 bases between the two germline ends. The CDR3 extends over 13 amino acids. In germline, CDR1 is SGHDN, CDR2 FVKESK.

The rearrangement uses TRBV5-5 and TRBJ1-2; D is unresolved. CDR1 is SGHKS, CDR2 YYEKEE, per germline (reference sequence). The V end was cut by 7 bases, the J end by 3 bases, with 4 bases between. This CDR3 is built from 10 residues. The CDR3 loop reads CASGDYGYTF. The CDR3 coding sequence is TGTGCCAGCGGAGACTATGGCTACACCTTC.

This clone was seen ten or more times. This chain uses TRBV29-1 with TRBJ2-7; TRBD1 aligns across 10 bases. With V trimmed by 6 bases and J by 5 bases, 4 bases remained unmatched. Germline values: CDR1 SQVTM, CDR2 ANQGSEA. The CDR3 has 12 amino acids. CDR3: CSVGTGAHEQYF. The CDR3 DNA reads TGCAGCGTCGGGACAGGGGCCCACGAGCAGTACTTC.

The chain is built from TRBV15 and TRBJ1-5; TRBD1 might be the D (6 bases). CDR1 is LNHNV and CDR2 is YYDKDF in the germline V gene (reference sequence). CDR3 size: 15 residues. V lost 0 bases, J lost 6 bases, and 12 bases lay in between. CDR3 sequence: CATSRDRGGGQPQHF. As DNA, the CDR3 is TGTGCCACCAGCAGAGATAGAGGGGGAGGTCAGCCCCAGCATTTT.

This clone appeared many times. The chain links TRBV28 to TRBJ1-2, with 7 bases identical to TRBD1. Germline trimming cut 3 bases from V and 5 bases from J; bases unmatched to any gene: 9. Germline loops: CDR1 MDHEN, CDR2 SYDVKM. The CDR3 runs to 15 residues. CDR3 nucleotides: TGTGCCAGCAGTTTGAGTCCAGACAGGGTTTATGGCTACACCTTC. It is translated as CASSLSPDRVYGYTF.

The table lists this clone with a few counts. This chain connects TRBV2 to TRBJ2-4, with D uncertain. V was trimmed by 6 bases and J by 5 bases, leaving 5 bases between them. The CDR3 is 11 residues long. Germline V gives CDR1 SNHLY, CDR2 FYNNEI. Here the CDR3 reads CASSGQNIQYF. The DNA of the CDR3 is TGTGCCAGCAGCGGCCAAAACATTCAGTACTTC.

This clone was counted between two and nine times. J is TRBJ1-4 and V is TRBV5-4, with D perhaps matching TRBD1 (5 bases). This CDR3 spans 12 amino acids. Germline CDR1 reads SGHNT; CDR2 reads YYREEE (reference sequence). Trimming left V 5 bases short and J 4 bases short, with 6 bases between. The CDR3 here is CASRGHNEKLFF. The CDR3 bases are TGTGCCAGCAGGGGGCATAATGAAAAACTGTTTTTT. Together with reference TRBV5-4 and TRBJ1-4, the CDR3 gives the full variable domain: ETGVTQSPTHLIKTRGQQVTLRCSSQSGHNTVSWYQQALGQGPQFIFQYYREEENGRGNFPPRFSGLQFPNYSSELNVNALELDDSALYLCASRGHNEKLFFGSGTQLSVL.